These T cell receptor beta chains were read from a single sample in a study of blood T cells in healthy people across ages. TCRdb re-called the 5' RACE reads through MiXCR, storing one row per CDR3 protein. The data hold hundreds of thousands of distinct CDR3 sequences, with 40% to 50% observed a single time. Sequences were obtained from blood. The receptors derive from a man at least 80 years old in good health. CDR3s include the opening cysteine and the closing phenylalanine or tryptophan. D genes are given only for firm matches. Size tells how often a clone was seen (once, few, many) or the class of an expanded clone, and some rows leave it out.

v_gene	j_gene	abundance	d_gene	CDR3nt	CDR3aa
TRBV29-1	TRBJ1-2	few	TRBD1	TGCAGCGCCGCGGACAGGGTCTATGGCTACACCTTC	CSAADRVYGYTF
TRBV24-1	TRBJ2-1	few	NA	TGTGCCACCAGTGCACAGGGCTCCTACAATGAGCAGTTCTTC	CATSAQGSYNEQFF
TRBV6-1	TRBJ2-1	NA	TRBD2	TGTGCCAGCAGTAAAACCGGGACTAGCGGGAGAGGAGGCAATGAGCAGTTCTTC	CASSKTGTSGRGGNEQFF
TRBV3-1	TRBJ1-2	few	TRBD1	TGTGCCAGCAGCCACGATACCCCGGACAGGGAAGGCTATGGCTACACCTTC	CASSHDTPDREGYGYTF
TRBV7-2	TRBJ2-5	NA	NA	TGTGCCAGCAGCTTATTGGCAAAGACCCAGTACTTC	CASSLLAKTQYF
TRBV29-1	TRBJ2-5	many	TRBD1	TGCAGCGTTGAAACAGGGGGCGAGACCCAGTACTTC	CSVETGGETQYF
TRBV6-2/TRBV6-3	TRBJ2-4	once	NA	TGTGCCAGCAGTTACCTAATAGGGACTGACCTAGCCAAAAACATTCAGTACTTC	CASSYLIGTDLAKNIQYF
TRBV3-1	TRBJ1-4	once	NA	TGTGCCAGCAGCCAATATGCAGGGATTGAAAAACTGTTTTTT	CASSQYAGIEKLFF
TRBV28	TRBJ2-3	NA	TRBD2	TGTGCCACTCTAGCGGGAGGACGCACAGATACGCAGTATTTT	CATLAGGRTDTQYF
TRBV7-8	TRBJ2-5	few	NA	TGTGCCAGCAGCTTAGTAATCCAGTACCAAGAGACCCAGTACTTC	CASSLVIQYQETQYF
TRBV5-1	TRBJ1-2	few	NA	TGCGCCAGCAGCCTGGACTCAGATAGCCCTTATGGCTACACCTTC	CASSLDSDSPYGYTF
TRBV30	TRBJ2-1	NA	NA	TGTGCCTGGAGTGTAAGTAGGGTTCTGAGTGAGCAGTTCTTC	CAWSVSRVLSEQFF
TRBV7-9	TRBJ1-6	NA	NA	TGTGCCAGCAGCAACGCCACTGGGGGTTCACCCCTCCACTTT	CASSNATGGSPLHF
TRBV20-1	TRBJ2-1	NA	NA	TGCAGTGTTAGGGCTCCAACTTCTCTTTACAATGAGCAGTTCTTC	CSVRAPTSLYNEQFF
TRBV21-1	TRBJ1-6	NA	NA	TGTGCCAGCAGCAAATTCGCAAATTCACCCCTCCACTTT	CASSKFANSPLHF
TRBV7-9	TRBJ2-7	NA	TRBD2	TGTGCCAGCAGCTTGGGCGGGAGCGGTTTCTACGAGCAGTACTTC	CASSLGGSGFYEQYF
TRBV7-2	TRBJ1-1	NA	NA	TGTGCCAGCAGCCCGCGGGCCTCATGGAACACTGAAGCTTTCTTT	CASSPRASWNTEAFF
TRBV6-2/TRBV6-3	TRBJ2-6	NA	NA	TGTGCCAGCAGCCACCCAATCGGGGGTGGGGCCAACGTCCTGACTTTC	CASSHPIGGGANVLTF
TRBV3-1	TRBJ1-2	few	NA	TGTGCCAGCAGCCAAGATCCCCAGGGCCATGGCTACACCTTC	CASSQDPQGHGYTF
TRBV12-3/TRBV12-4	TRBJ2-3	many	TRBD1	TGTGCCAGCACTCGGACAGGGGGGCCCGATACGCAGTATTTT	CASTRTGGPDTQYF